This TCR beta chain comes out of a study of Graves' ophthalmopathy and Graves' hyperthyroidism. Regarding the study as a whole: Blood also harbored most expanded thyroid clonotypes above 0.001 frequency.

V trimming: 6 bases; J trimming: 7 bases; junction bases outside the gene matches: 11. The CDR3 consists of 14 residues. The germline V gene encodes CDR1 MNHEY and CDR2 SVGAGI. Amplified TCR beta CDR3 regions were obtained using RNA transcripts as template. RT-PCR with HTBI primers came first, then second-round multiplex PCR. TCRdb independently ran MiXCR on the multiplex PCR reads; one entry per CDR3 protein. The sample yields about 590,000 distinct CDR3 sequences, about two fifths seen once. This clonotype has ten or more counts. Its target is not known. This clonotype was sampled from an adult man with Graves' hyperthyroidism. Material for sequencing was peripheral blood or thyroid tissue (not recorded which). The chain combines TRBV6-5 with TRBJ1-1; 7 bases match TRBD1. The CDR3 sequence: CASRMGGGEFEAFF. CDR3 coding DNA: TGTGCCAGCAGAATGGGAGGGGGCGAGTTTGAAGCTTTCTTT.